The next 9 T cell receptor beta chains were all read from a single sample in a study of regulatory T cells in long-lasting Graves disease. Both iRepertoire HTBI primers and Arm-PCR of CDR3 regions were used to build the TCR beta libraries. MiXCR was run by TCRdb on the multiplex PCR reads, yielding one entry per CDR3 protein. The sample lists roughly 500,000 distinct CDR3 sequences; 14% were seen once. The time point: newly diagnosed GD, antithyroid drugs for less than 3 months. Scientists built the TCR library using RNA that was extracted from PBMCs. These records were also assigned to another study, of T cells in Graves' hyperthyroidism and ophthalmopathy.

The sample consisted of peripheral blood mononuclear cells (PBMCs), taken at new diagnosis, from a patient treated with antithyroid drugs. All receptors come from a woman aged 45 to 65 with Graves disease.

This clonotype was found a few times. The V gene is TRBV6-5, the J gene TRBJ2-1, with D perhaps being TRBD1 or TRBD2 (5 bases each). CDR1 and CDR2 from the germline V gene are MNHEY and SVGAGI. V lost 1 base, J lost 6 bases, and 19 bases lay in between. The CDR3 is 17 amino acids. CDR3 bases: TGTGCCAGCAGTTACTTCACCGGGACCCCGAGCGGCAATGAGCAGTTCTTC. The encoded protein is CASSYFTGTPSGNEQFF.

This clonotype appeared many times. CDR3 nucleotides: TGTGCCAGCAGCCCGGGGGGCGAGAACAATGAGCAGTTCTTC. It specifies CASSPGGENNEQFF. The rearrangement links TRBV28 to TRBJ2-1; D is perhaps TRBD2 (7 bases). V was cut by 6 bases and J by 5 bases, with 14 bases left in between. Germline lookup yields CDR1 MDHEN and CDR2 SYDVKM. The CDR3 has 14 amino acids. Together with reference TRBV28 and TRBJ2-1, the CDR3 gives the full variable domain: DVKVTQSSRYLVKRTGEKVFLECVQDMDHENMFWYRQDPGLGLRLIYFSYDVKMKEKGDIPEGYSVSREKKERFSLILESASTNQTSMYLCASSPGGENNEQFFGPGTRLTVL.

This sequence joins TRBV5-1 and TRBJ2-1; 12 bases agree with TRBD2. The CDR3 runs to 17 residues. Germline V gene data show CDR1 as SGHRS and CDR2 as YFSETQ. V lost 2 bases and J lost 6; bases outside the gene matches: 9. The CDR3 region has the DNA TGCGCCAGCAGCTTTTTGTTAGGACTAGCGGGAAGCAATGAGCAGTTCTTC. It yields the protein CASSFLLGLAGSNEQFF.

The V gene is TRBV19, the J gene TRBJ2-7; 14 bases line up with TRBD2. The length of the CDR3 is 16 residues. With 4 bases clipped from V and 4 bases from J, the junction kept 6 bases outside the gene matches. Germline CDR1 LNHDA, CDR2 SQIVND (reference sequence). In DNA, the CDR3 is TGTGCCAGTAGTAGAGAGGGACTAGCGGGAGTATACGAGCAGTACTTC. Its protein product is CASSREGLAGVYEQYF.

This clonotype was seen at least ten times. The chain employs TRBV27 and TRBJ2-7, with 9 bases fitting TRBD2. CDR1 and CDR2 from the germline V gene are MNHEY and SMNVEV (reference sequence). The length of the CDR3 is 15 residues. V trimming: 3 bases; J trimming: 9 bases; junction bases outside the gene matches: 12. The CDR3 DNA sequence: TGTGCCAGCAGTTTCCCCGGGATAGCGGGAGTTGTGCAGTACTTC. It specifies CASSFPGIAGVVQYF.

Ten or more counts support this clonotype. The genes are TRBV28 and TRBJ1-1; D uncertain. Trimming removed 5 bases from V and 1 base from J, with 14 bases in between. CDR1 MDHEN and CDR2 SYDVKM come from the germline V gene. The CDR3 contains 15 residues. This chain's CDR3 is CASSPPPGGNTEAFF. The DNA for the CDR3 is TGTGCCAGCAGTCCCCCACCAGGAGGGAACACTGAAGCTTTCTTT.

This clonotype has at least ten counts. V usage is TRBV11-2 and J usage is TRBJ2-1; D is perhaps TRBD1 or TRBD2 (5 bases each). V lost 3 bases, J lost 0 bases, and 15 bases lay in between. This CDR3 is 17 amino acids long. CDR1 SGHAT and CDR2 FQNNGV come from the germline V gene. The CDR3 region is CASSLGDWWSSYNEQFF. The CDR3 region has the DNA TGTGCCAGCAGCTTGGGGGATTGGTGGAGCTCCTACAATGAGCAGTTCTTC.

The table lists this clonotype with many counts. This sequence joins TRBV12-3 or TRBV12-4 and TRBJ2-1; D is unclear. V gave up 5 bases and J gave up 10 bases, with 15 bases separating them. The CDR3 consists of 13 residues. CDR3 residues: CASSPPPGLEQFF. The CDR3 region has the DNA TGTGCCAGCAGTCCCCCCCCGGGTTTGGAGCAGTTCTTC.

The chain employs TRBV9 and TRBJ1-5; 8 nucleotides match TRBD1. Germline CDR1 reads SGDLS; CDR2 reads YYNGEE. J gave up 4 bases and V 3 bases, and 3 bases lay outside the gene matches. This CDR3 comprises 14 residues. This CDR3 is CASSAGGENQPQHF. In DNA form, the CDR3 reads TGTGCCAGCAGCGCAGGGGGCGAAAATCAGCCCCAGCATTTT.